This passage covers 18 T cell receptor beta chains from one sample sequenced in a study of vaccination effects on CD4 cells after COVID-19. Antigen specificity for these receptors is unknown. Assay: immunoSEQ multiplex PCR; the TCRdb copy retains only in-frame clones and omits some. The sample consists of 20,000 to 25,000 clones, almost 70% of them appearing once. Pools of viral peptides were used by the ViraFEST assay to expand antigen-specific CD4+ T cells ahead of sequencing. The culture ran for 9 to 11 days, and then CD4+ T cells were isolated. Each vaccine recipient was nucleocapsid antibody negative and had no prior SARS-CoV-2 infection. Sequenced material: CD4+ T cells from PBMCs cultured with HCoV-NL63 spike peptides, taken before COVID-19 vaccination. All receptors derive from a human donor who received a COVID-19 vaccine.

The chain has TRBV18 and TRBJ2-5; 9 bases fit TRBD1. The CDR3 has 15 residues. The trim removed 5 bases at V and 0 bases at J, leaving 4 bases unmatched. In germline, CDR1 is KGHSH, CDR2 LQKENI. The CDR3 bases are TGTGCCAGCTCAAGGAGGACAGGGGACCAAGAGACCCAGTACTTC. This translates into CASSRRTGDQETQYF. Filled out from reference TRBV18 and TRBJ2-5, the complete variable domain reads NAGVMQNPRHLVRRRGQEARLRCSPMKGHSHVYWYRQLPEEGLKFMVYLQKENIIDESGMPKERFSAEFPKEGPSILRIQQVVRGDSAAYFCASSRRTGDQETQYFGPGTRLLVL.

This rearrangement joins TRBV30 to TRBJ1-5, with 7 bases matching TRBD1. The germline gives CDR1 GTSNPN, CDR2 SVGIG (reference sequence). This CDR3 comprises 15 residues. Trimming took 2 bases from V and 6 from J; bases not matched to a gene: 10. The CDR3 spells CAWSPGRGPVQPQHF. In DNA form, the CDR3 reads TGTGCCTGGAGTCCGGGAAGGGGGCCGGTTCAGCCCCAGCATTTT. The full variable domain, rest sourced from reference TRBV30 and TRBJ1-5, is SQTIHQWPATLVQPVGSPLSLECTVEGTSNPNLYWYRQAAGRGLQLLFYSVGIGQISSEVPQNLSASRPQDRQFILSSKKLLLSDSGFYLCAWSPGRGPVQPQHFGDGTRLSIL.

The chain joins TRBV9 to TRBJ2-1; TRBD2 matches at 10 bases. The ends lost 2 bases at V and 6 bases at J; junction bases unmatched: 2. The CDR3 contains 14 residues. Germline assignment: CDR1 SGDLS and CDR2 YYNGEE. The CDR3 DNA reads TGTGCCAGCAGCGTTCTAGCGGGAGCCAATGAGCAGTTCTTC. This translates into CASSVLAGANEQFF.

CDR3 region: CASSSGTSSGANVLTF. In DNA form, the CDR3 reads TGTGCCAGCAGCTCCGGGACTAGCTCTGGGGCCAACGTCCTGACTTTC. The J gene is TRBJ2-6, the V gene TRBV9; 8 bases are shared with TRBD2. This CDR3 is 16 amino acids long. The trim removed 4 bases at V and 0 bases at J, leaving 3 bases unmatched. The germline V gene encodes CDR1 SGDLS and CDR2 YYNGEE. Together with reference TRBV9 and TRBJ2-6, the CDR3 gives the full variable domain: DSGVTQTPKHLITATGQRVTLRCSPRSGDLSVYWYQQSLDQGLQFLIQYYNGEERAKGNILERFSAQQFPDLHSELNLSSLELGDSALYFCASSSGTSSGANVLTFGAGSRLTVL.

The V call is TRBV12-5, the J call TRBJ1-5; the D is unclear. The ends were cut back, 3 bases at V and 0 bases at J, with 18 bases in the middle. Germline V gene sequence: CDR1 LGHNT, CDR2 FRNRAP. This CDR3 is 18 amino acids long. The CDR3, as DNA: TGTGCTAGTGGTTTTTTTCGGGCGGGAACCTATAGCAATCAGCCCCAGCATTTT. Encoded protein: CASGFFRAGTYSNQPQHF.

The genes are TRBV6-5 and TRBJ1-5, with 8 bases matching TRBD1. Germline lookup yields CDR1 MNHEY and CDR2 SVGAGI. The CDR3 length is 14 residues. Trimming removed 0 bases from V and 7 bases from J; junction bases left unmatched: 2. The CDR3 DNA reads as TGTGCCAGCAGTTACTCCTACAGGGGGCAGCCCCAGCATTTT. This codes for CASSYSYRGQPQHF.

The CDR3, as DNA: TGTGCCAGCTCACCGGGACAGGGCGGCGGGGAGCTGTTTTTT. It is translated as CASSPGQGGGELFF. V usage is TRBV18 and J usage is TRBJ2-2; 9 bases are shared with TRBD1. The CDR3 has 14 residues. CDR1 is KGHSH, CDR2 LQKENI, per germline. V was pared by 3 bases and J by 7 bases, with 3 bases of the junction left unmatched.

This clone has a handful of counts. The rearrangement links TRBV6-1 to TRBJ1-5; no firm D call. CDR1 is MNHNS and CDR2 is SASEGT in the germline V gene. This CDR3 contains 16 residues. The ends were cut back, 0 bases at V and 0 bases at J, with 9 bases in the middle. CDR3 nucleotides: TGTGCCAGCAGTGAAGCGGGGAGTAATAGCAATCAGCCCCAGCATTTT. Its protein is CASSEAGSNSNQPQHF.

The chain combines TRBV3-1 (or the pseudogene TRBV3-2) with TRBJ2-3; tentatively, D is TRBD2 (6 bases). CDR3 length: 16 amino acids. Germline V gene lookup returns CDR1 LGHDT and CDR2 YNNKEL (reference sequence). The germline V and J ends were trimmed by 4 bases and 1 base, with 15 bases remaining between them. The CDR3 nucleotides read TGTGCCAGCAGCCTGGGGTTGACGGGGGGCACAGATACGCAGTATTTT. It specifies CASSLGLTGGTDTQYF.

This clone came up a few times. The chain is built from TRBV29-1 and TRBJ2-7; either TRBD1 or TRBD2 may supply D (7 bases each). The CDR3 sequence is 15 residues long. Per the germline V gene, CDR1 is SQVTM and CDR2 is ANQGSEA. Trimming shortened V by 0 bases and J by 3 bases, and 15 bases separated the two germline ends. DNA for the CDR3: TGCAGCGTTGAAGAGGGGAGGGGGCGAAGCTACGAGCAGTACTTC. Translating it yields CSVEEGRGRSYEQYF.

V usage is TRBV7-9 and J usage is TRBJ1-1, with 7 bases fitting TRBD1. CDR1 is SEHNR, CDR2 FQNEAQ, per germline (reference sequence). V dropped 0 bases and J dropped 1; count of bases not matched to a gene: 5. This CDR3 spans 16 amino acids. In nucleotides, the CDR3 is TGTGCCAGCAGCTTAGCTAGGGGGACAGCGAACACTGAAGCTTTCTTT. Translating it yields CASSLARGTANTEAFF.

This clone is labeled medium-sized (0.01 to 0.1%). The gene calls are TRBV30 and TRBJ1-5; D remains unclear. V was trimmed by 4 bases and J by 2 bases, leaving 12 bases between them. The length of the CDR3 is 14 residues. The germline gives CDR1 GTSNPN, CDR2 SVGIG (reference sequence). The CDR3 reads CAWTGSSGNQPQHF. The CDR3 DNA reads TGTGCCTGGACAGGAAGCTCCGGCAATCAGCCCCAGCATTTT.

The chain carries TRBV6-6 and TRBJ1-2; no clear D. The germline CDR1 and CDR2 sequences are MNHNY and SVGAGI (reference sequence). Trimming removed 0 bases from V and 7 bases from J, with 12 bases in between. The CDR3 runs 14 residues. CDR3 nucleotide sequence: TGTGCCAGCAGTTACTCGAGTTCTGATCGTGGCTACACCTTC. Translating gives CASSYSSSDRGYTF.

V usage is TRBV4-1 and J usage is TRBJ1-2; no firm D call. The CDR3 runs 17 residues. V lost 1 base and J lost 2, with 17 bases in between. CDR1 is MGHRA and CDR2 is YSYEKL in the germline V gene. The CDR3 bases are TGCGCCAGCAGCCAAGGGGTTGTGAGGCTTAGCAACTATGGCTACACCTTC. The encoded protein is CASSQGVVRLSNYGYTF.

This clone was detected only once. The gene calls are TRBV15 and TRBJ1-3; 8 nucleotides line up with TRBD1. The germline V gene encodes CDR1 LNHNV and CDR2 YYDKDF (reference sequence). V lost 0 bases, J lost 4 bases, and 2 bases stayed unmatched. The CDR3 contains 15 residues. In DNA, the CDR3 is TGTGCCACCAGCAGAGACCGGGACAGGGGAAACACCATATATTTT. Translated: CATSRDRDRGNTIYF.

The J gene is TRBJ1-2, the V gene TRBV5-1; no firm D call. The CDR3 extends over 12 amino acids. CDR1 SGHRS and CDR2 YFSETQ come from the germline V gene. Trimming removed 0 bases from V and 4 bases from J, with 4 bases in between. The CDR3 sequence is CASSLDIYGYTF. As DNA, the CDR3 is TGCGCCAGCAGCTTGGACATCTATGGCTACACCTTC.

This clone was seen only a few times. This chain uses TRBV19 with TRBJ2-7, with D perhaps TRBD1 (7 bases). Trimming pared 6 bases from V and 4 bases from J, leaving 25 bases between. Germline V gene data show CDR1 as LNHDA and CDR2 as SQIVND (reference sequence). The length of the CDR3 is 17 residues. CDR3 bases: TGTGCCAGTAGCTATTCCGTCGCGGGACAGCACCGGTACGAGCAGTACTTC. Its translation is CASSYSVAGQHRYEQYF.

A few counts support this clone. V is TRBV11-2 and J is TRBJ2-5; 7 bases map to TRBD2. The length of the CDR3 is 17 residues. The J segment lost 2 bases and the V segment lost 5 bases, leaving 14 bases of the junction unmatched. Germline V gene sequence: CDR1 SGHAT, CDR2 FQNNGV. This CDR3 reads CASSQSNWEGIQETQYF. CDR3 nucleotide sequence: TGTGCCAGCAGCCAATCTAATTGGGAGGGGATACAAGAGACCCAGTACTTC. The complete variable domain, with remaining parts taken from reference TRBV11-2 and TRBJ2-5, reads EAGVAQSPRYKIIEKRQSVAFWCNPISGHATLYWYQQILGQGPKLLIQFQNNGVVDDSQLPKDRFSAERLKGVDSTLKIQPAKLEDSAVYLCASSQSNWEGIQETQYFGPGTRLLVL.